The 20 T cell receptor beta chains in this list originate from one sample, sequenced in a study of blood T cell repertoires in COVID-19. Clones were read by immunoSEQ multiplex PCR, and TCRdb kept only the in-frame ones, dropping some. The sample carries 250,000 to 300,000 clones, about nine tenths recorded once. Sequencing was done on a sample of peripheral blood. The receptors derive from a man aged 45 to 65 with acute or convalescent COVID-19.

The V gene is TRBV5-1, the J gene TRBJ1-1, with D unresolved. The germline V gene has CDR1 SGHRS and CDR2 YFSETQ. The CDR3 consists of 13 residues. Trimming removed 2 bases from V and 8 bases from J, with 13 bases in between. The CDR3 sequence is CASSLTGGLEAFF. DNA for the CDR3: TGCGCCAGCAGCTTAACGGGAGGACTAGAAGCTTTCTTT.

The CDR3 reads CASSPNIGGWSTEAFF. The CDR3 region has the DNA TGTGCCAGCAGCCCCAACATTGGGGGGTGGAGCACTGAAGCTTTCTTT. The V call is TRBV7-9, the J call TRBJ1-1; perhaps TRBD1 as D (5 bases). The CDR3 is made up of 16 amino acids. Germline CDR1 is SEHNR and CDR2 is FQNEAQ (reference sequence). V was clipped by 5 bases and J by 4 bases, with 20 bases between them.

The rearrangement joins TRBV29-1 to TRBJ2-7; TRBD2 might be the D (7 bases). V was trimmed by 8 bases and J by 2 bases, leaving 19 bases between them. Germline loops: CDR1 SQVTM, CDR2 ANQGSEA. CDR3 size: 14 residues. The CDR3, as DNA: TGCAGCCCCCAAGGGGGGGGTAACCCCTACGAGCAGTACTTC. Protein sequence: CSPQGGGNPYEQYF.

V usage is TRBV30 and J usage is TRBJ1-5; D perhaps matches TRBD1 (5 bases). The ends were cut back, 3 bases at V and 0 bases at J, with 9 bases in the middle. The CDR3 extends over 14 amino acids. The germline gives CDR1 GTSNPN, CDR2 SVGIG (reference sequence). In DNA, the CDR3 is TGTGCCTGGAGGGGGCAGTTTAGCAATCAGCCCCAGCATTTT. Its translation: CAWRGQFSNQPQHF.

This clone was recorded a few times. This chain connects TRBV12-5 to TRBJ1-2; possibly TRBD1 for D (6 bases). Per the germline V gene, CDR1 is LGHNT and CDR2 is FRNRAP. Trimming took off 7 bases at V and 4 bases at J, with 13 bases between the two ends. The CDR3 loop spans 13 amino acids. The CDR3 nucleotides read TGTGCTAGTGCCCCAGGACAGCGCTATGGCTACACCTTC. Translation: CASAPGQRYGYTF.

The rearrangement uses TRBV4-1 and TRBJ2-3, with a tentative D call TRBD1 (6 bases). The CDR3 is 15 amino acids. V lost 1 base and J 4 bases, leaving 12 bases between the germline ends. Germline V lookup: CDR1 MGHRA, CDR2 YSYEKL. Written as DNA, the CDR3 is TGCGCCAGCAGCCAAGCAGGGGTACGGGCAGATACGCAGTATTTT. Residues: CASSQAGVRADTQYF.

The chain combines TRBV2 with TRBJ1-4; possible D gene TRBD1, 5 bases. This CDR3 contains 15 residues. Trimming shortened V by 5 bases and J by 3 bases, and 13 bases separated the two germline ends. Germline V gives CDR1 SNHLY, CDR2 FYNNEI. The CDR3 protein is CASSSPTAPNEKLFF. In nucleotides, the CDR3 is TGTGCCAGCAGTTCCCCGACAGCCCCTAATGAAAAACTGTTTTTT.

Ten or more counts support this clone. This CDR3 reads CASSLSHGGVDEQFF. The CDR3 coding sequence is TGTGCCAGCAGTTTATCTCACGGGGGGGTGGATGAGCAGTTCTTC. The rearrangement joins TRBV27 to TRBJ2-1; 8 bases match TRBD2. Germline V gene data show CDR1 as MNHEY and CDR2 as SMNVEV (reference sequence). There are 15 residues in the CDR3. Losses at the gene ends were 0 bases for V and 8 bases for J; bases not matched to a gene: 6.

The DNA of the CDR3 is TGTGCCACCAGCAGACAGGGATCGGGCTACGAGCAGTACTTC. Protein sequence: CATSRQGSGYEQYF. The chain joins TRBV15 to TRBJ2-7, with D possibly matching TRBD1 (5 bases). The germline gives CDR1 LNHNV, CDR2 YYDKDF (reference sequence). Trimming took off 2 bases at V and 3 bases at J, with 11 bases between the two ends. This CDR3 is 14 amino acids long. The full variable domain, with the rest looked up from reference TRBV15 and TRBJ2-7, is DAMVIQNPRYQVTQFGKPVTLSCSQTLNHNVMYWYQQKSSQAPKLLFHYYDKDFNNEADTPDNFQSRRPNTSFCFLDIRSPGLGDTAMYLCATSRQGSGYEQYFGPGTRLTVT.

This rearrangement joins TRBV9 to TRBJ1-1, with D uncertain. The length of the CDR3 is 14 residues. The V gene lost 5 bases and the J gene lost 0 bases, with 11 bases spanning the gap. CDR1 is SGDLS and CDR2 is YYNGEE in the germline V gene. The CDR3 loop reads CASSRGTLNTEAFF. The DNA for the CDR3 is TGTGCCAGCAGTCGTGGCACCCTGAACACTGAAGCTTTCTTT.

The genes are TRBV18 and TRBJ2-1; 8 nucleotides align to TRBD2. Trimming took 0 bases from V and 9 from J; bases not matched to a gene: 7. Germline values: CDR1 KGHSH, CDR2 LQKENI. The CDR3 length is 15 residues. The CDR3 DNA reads TGTGCCAGCTCACCACCGACGGGGGGGCGAGGTGAGCAGTTCTTC. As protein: CASSPPTGGRGEQFF.

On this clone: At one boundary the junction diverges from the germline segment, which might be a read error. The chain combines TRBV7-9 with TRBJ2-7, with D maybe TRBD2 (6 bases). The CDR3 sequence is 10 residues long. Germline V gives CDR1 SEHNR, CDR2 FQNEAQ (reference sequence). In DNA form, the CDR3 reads TGTGCCAGCAGTCCGGAGGGTGAGACTTTC. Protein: CASSPEGETF. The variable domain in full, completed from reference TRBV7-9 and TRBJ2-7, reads DTGVSQNPRHKITKRGQNVTFRCDPISEHNRLYWYRQTLGQGPEFLTYFQNEAQLEKSRLLSDRFSAERPKGSFSTLEIQRTEQGDSAMYLCASSPEGETFGPGTRLTVT.

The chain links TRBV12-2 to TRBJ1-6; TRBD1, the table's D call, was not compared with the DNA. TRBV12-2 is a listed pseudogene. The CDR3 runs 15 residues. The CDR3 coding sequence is TGTGCAAGTCGCCCCCCGACAGGGCATAATTCACCCCTCCACTTT. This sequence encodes CASRPPTGHNSPLHF.

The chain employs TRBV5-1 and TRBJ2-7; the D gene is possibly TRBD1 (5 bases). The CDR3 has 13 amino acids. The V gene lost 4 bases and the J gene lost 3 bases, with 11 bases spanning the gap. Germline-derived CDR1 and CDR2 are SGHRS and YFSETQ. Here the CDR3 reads CASSPGSGYEQYF. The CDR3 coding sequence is TGCGCCAGCAGCCCAGGGTCGGGCTACGAGCAGTACTTC.

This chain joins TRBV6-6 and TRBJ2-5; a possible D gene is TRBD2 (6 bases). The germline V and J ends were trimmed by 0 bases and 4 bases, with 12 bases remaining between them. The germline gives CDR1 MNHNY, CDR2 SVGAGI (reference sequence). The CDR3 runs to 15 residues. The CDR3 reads CASSYSSAAGETQYF. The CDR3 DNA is TGTGCCAGCAGTTACTCATCGGCAGCGGGAGAGACCCAGTACTTC.

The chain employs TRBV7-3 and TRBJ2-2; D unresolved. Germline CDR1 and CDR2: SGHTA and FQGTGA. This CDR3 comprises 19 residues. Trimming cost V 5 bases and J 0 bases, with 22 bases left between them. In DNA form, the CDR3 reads TGTGCCAGCAGCGAAAAAGCCATCTCCCCCCATTCGAACACCGGGGAGCTGTTTTTT. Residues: CASSEKAISPHSNTGELFF.

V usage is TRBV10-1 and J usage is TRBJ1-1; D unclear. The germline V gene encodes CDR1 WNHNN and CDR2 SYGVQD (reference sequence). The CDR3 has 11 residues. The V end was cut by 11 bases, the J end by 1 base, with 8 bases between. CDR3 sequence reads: CAATENTEAFF. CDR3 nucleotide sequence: TGCGCCGCTACAGAGAACACTGAAGCTTTCTTT.

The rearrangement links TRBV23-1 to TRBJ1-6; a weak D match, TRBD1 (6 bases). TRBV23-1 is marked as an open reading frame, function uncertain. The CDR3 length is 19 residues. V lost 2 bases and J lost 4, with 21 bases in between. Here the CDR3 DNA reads TGCGCCAGCAGTCAAGGCCGACCCCCCGGGACACCATATAATTCACCCCTCCACTTT. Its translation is CASSQGRPPGTPYNSPLHF.

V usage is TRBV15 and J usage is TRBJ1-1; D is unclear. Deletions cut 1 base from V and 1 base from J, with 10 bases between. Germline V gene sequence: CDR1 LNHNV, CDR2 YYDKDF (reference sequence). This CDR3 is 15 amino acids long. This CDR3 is CATSRGTEPNTEAFF. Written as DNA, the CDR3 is TGTGCCACCAGCAGAGGTACAGAGCCGAACACTGAAGCTTTCTTT.

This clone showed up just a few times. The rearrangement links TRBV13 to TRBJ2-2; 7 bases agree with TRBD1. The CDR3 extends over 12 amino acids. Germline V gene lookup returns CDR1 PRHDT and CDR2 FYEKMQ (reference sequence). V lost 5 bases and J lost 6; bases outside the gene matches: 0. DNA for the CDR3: TGTGCCAGCAGCCAGGGGGCCGGGGAGCTGTTTTTT. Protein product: CASSQGAGELFF.